The entry below describes one TCR beta chain. What it recognizes is unknown. Relative to the germline gene, one junction end is altered; a read error may explain this. This record belongs to a study of T-cell memory formation after mild COVID-19. The CDR3 loop spans 13 amino acids. Study-level findings and limits: Clones shrinking between day 15 and 85 showed a balanced CD4/CD8 split, and those that grew later tilted toward CD4+. For second-wave clones that peaked at day 37, SARS-CoV-2 specificity went unverified.

TCRdb re-called the 5' RACE reads through MiXCR, storing one row per CDR3 protein. Of some 320,000 distinct CDR3 sequences listed, roughly 15% are singletons. This sequence joins TRBV12-3 or TRBV12-4 and TRBJ1-1; D ambiguous. The TCR originated in a man younger than 35 who had mild COVID-19 (a few samples of this study predate the infection). Cell type and time point are not known. The specimen was PBMCs or a T cell subset sorted from them (not recorded which). The CDR3 bases are TGTGCCAGCATCCAATTGGGGATCGGAGACGCACTATTT. Its translation: CASIQLGIGDALF.